Below, 29 T cell receptor beta chains from the same sample are listed, as sequenced in a study of cytomegalovirus exposure and HLA in healthy donors. Both 60 Vbeta primers and 13 Jbeta primers went into the PCR. Sequenced by immunoSEQ multiplex PCR; TCRdb stores in-frame clones only, minus some. The data hold around 150,000 clones, with around 65% observed a single time. Sequences were obtained from PBMCs. The source is a woman aged 55-69 years in good health and CMV-seronegative.

This chain joins TRBV27 and TRBJ2-7; 8 positions match TRBD2. J lost 0 bases, V lost 6 bases, and 16 bases had no gene match. CDR3 length: 18 amino acids. The germline V gene has CDR1 MNHEY and CDR2 SMNVEV (reference sequence). The CDR3 sequence: CASRIQLRTSKISYEQYF. For the CDR3, the DNA is TGTGCCAGCAGAATACAGCTAAGGACTAGCAAAATCTCCTACGAGCAGTACTTC.

This clone was detected a few times. V gene TRBV28 combines with J gene TRBJ1-5; perhaps TRBD1 as D (6 bases). The germline V gene has CDR1 MDHEN and CDR2 SYDVKM. CDR3 length: 15 amino acids. Deletions cut 5 bases from V and 4 bases from J, with 15 bases between. Here the CDR3 reads CASSPRGGKNQPQHF. As DNA, the CDR3 is TGTGCCAGCAGTCCCCGCGGGGGCAAAAATCAGCCCCAGCATTTT.

The chain recombines TRBV27 with TRBJ1-5; D is possibly TRBD1 (5 bases). CDR1 and CDR2 from the germline V gene are MNHEY and SMNVEV (reference sequence). The CDR3 sequence is 18 residues long. V lost 3 bases to trimming and J lost 0 bases, with 18 bases between them. CDR3 region: CASSFRSPTGYSNQPQHF. Written as DNA, the CDR3 is TGTGCCAGCAGTTTTCGGTCACCTACAGGATATAGCAATCAGCCCCAGCATTTT.

The chain is built from TRBV5-4 and TRBJ2-1; D is ambiguous. With 0 bases removed from V and 0 bases from J, the gap between germline ends came to 7 bases. Germline V lookup: CDR1 SGHNT, CDR2 YYREEE (reference sequence). CDR3 length: 15 amino acids. CDR3 coding DNA: TGTGCCAGCAGCTTGGGGCATTCCTCCTACAATGAGCAGTTCTTC. This translates into CASSLGHSSYNEQFF.

V gene TRBV7-6 combines with J gene TRBJ2-1; TRBD2 matches at 11 bases. J gave up 5 bases and V 5 bases, and 8 bases lay outside the gene matches. This CDR3 comprises 16 residues. Per the germline V gene, CDR1 is SGHVS and CDR2 is FNYEAQ. The CDR3 bases are TGTGCCAGCAGCCCCGGGACTAGCGGAGCAGACAATGAGCAGTTCTTC. Amino acid sequence: CASSPGTSGADNEQFF.

This chain joins TRBV5-6 and TRBJ1-2, with no clear D. Looked up from germline, CDR1 is SGHDT and CDR2 is YYEEEE. The CDR3 is 13 residues long. V was pared by 4 bases and J by 8 bases, with 15 bases between. This chain's CDR3 is CASSRPFLVGYTF. CDR3 DNA: TGTGCCAGCAGCCGTCCCTTTCTTGTCGGCTACACCTTC. The full variable domain, its missing parts supplied by reference TRBV5-6 and TRBJ1-2, is DAGVTQSPTHLIKTRGQQVTLRCSPKSGHDTVSWYQQALGQGPQFIFQYYEEEERQRGNFPDRFSGHQFPNYSSELNVNALLLGDSALYLCASSRPFLVGYTFGSGTRLTVV.

In the case of this clone: An end of the junction does not agree with germline; a read error may underlie this. CDR3 loop: CASNEYRVPNQPQHF. The DNA of the CDR3 is TGTGCCAGCAATGAATACAGGGTACCAAATCAGCCCCAGCATTTT. The chain employs TRBV6-1 and TRBJ1-5; D is possibly TRBD1 (6 bases). Looked up from germline, CDR1 is MNHNS and CDR2 is SASEGT. This CDR3 contains 15 residues.

The CDR3 reads CASRRASGTDEQYF. CDR3 nucleotide sequence: TGTGCCAGCAGGCGGGCTAGCGGGACCGACGAGCAGTACTTC. The genes are TRBV2 and TRBJ2-7, with 9 bases aligning to TRBD2. The J segment lost 5 bases and the V segment lost 6 bases, leaving 8 bases of the junction unmatched. The CDR3 runs 14 residues. CDR1 SNHLY and CDR2 FYNNEI come from the germline V gene.

This clone has a handful of counts. This chain uses TRBV28 with TRBJ2-5; D gene ambiguous. The V gene lost 4 bases and the J gene lost 3 bases, with 3 bases spanning the gap. The CDR3 length is 11 residues. Germline V gives CDR1 MDHEN, CDR2 SYDVKM. CDR3 coding DNA: TGTGCCAGCAGTTACAAAGAGACCCAGTACTTC. Translating gives CASSYKETQYF.

The genes are TRBV27 and TRBJ2-3, with 9 bases identical to TRBD2. With 2 bases clipped from V and 7 bases from J, the junction kept 22 bases outside the gene matches. The germline V gene encodes CDR1 MNHEY and CDR2 SMNVEV (reference sequence). CDR3 length: 20 amino acids. CDR3 loop: CASSLRRLAGPSDRENTQYF. As DNA, the CDR3 is TGTGCCAGCAGTTTACGACGTCTAGCGGGGCCATCAGACCGTGAAAATACGCAGTATTTT.

This clone was counted many times. The gene calls are TRBV4-1 and TRBJ1-4, with D unclear. This CDR3 has 13 residues. The germline V gene encodes CDR1 MGHRA and CDR2 YSYEKL. V shed 5 bases and J shed 7 bases, with 11 bases lying between them. CDR3 residues: CASSGRRPEKLFF. The CDR3 region has the DNA TGCGCCAGCAGCGGGAGACGTCCTGAAAAACTGTTTTTT.

This chain connects TRBV6-5 to TRBJ2-7, with 8 bases fitting TRBD1. The CDR3 length is 15 residues. Germline CDR1 is MNHEY and CDR2 is SVGAGI. V was clipped by 5 bases and J by 0 bases; unmatched bases: 6. The CDR3 protein is CASSRDRSSSYEQYF. For the CDR3, the DNA is TGTGCCAGCAGTAGGGACAGGAGTTCCTCCTACGAGCAGTACTTC.

The rearrangement joins TRBV28 to TRBJ2-7; the match to TRBD1 covers 8 bases. With 6 bases clipped from V and 4 bases from J, the junction kept 11 bases outside the gene matches. The CDR3 length is 15 residues. Germline lookup yields CDR1 MDHEN and CDR2 SYDVKM. The CDR3 loop reads CASRGVYRGRYEQYF. CDR3 nucleotides: TGTGCCAGCAGGGGAGTGTACAGGGGGAGGTACGAGCAGTACTTC.

As to this clone: Within the sample, other DNA sequences also encode this same CDR3. This CDR3 reads CASSEGSNQPQHF. CDR3 sequence (DNA): TGTGCCAGCAGTGAGGGTAGCAATCAGCCCCAGCATTTT. V and J are TRBV6-5 and TRBJ1-5, with D uncertain. Trimming stripped 5 bases from V and 0 bases from J, with 5 bases between. The CDR3 contains 13 residues. Germline CDR1 reads MNHEY; CDR2 reads SVGAGI.

The chain is built from TRBV6-6 and TRBJ2-3; no firm D call. The CDR3 covers 15 residues. The germline CDR1 and CDR2 sequences are MNHNY and SVGAGI (reference sequence). V lost 0 bases, J lost 2 bases, and 9 bases lay in between. The DNA of the CDR3 is TGTGCCAGCAGTTACTCCCCCGCGATCACAGATACGCAGTATTTT. The encoded protein is CASSYSPAITDTQYF.

The rearrangement uses TRBV12-5 and TRBJ1-5, with D possibly matching TRBD1 (5 bases). V was shortened by 10 bases and J by 7 bases, with 11 bases between the two germline ends. This CDR3 has 11 amino acids. CDR1 LGHNT and CDR2 FRNRAP come from the germline V gene. The CDR3 sequence: CANRRGQPQHF. The CDR3 DNA sequence: TGTGCTAATCGTAGGGGACAGCCCCAGCATTTT.

The chain is built from TRBV7-9 and TRBJ2-6; 9 bases agree with TRBD1. The CDR3 has 16 amino acids. After removal of 7 bases from V and 2 bases from J, the junction contained 6 bases not matched to a gene. Germline values: CDR1 SEHNR, CDR2 FQNEAQ (reference sequence). In DNA form, the CDR3 reads TGTGCCAGCACGGGACAGGGAGGACCTGGGGCCAACGTCCTGACTTTC. It yields the protein CASTGQGGPGANVLTF.

The rearrangement uses TRBV11-2 and TRBJ2-5; 9 positions match TRBD2. This CDR3 contains 15 residues. Trimming removed 3 bases from V and 8 bases from J; junction bases left unmatched: 10. Germline loops: CDR1 SGHAT, CDR2 FQNNGV. CDR3 protein: CASSFRLSGGPTQYF. The CDR3 coding sequence is TGTGCCAGCAGCTTTCGCCTAAGCGGGGGGCCAACCCAGTACTTC.

This rearrangement joins TRBV15 to TRBJ1-2; 11 nucleotides match TRBD1. The trim removed 0 bases at V and 7 bases at J, leaving 4 bases unmatched. Germline values: CDR1 LNHNV, CDR2 YYDKDF (reference sequence). This CDR3 spans 15 amino acids. CDR3 nucleotide sequence: TGTGCCACCAGCAGAGACCCCGGGACAGGGGGTGGCTACACCTTC. It is translated as CATSRDPGTGGGYTF.

The chain is built from TRBV5-1 and TRBJ1-1; 7 bases match TRBD1. The CDR3 loop spans 14 amino acids. Germline trimming cut 0 bases from V and 5 bases from J; bases unmatched to any gene: 4. Per the germline V gene, CDR1 is SGHRS and CDR2 is YFSETQ. CDR3 loop: CASSLAGGWTEAFF. CDR3 bases: TGCGCCAGCAGCTTGGCAGGGGGTTGGACTGAAGCTTTCTTT.

This clone was counted only a few times. The genes are TRBV7-8 and TRBJ2-2; 11 bases fit TRBD2. The CDR3 is 16 amino acids. In germline, CDR1 is SGHVS, CDR2 FQNEAQ. Losses at the gene ends were 1 base for V and 7 bases for J; bases not matched to a gene: 5. The CDR3 protein is CASSLGASGRFGELFF. The DNA for the CDR3 is TGTGCCAGCAGCTTAGGGGCTAGCGGGAGGTTCGGGGAGCTGTTTTTT.

The chain recombines TRBV29-1 with TRBJ2-3, with D uncertain. Germline V lookup: CDR1 SQVTM, CDR2 ANQGSEA. The CDR3 is 12 residues long. The ends were cut back, 1 base at V and 2 bases at J, with 4 bases in the middle. The CDR3 nucleotides are TGCAGCGTTGAAGTAAACACAGATACGCAGTATTTT. This translates into CSVEVNTDTQYF.

This clone was picked up a small number of times. The chain recombines TRBV19 with TRBJ1-3; TRBD1 aligns across 7 bases. Per germline, CDR1 LNHDA and CDR2 SQIVND (reference sequence). This CDR3 spans 15 amino acids. The trim removed 4 bases at V and 0 bases at J, leaving 3 bases unmatched. CDR3 amino acids: CASSTHRGSGNTIYF. As DNA, the CDR3 is TGTGCCAGTAGTACCCACAGGGGCTCTGGAAACACCATATATTTT.

V is TRBV7-8 and J is TRBJ2-1; D uncertain. The V gene's germline CDR1 is SGHVS and CDR2 FQNEAQ. The V gene lost 5 bases and the J gene lost 12 bases, with 23 bases spanning the gap. This CDR3 comprises 15 residues. CDR3 in DNA: TGTGCCAGCAGCCCAAACCGACTGGTTTATATTGGGCAGTTCTTC. Amino acids: CASSPNRLVYIGQFF.

This clone was seen just once. The V call is TRBV27, the J call TRBJ2-1, with a possible D match to TRBD2 (7 bases). CDR1 is MNHEY and CDR2 is SMNVEV in the germline V gene (reference sequence). The V gene lost 3 bases and the J gene lost 3 bases, with 15 bases spanning the gap. The CDR3 runs to 16 residues. CDR3 bases: TGTGCCAGCAGTTTCCTAGGGGGGGCAAACTACAATGAGCAGTTCTTC. This encodes CASSFLGGANYNEQFF.

V usage is TRBV28 and J usage is TRBJ2-7, with 9 bases identical to TRBD1. The CDR3 is made up of 14 amino acids. Germline CDR1 is MDHEN and CDR2 is SYDVKM. After removal of 5 bases from V and 7 bases from J, the junction contained 9 bases not matched to a gene. DNA for the CDR3: TGTGCCAGCAGTCCGTGGGACAGGGTTTCGGAGCAGTACTTC. Amino acid sequence: CASSPWDRVSEQYF.

This clone was counted only a few times. V usage is TRBV27 and J usage is TRBJ2-7; TRBD1 agrees at 9 bases. V lost 4 bases, J lost 7 bases, and 8 bases stayed unmatched. This CDR3 comprises 14 residues. Germline CDR1 is MNHEY and CDR2 is SMNVEV (reference sequence). Here the CDR3 reads CASSYAGQGWEQYF. In DNA, the CDR3 is TGTGCCAGCAGTTACGCCGGACAGGGGTGGGAGCAGTACTTC.

The chain is built from TRBV5-4 and TRBJ1-4, with D unclear. This CDR3 contains 15 residues. V gave up 4 bases and J gave up 2 bases, with 12 bases separating them. CDR1 is SGHNT, CDR2 YYREEE, per germline (reference sequence). The DNA of the CDR3 is TGTGCCAGCAGCAAAGAGGTCTCTACTAATGAAAAACTGTTTTTT. Its translation: CASSKEVSTNEKLFF.

DNA of the CDR3: TGTGCCACCAGCGCATCCCGACAGACGTACTTAAATACGCAGTATTTT. Amino acids: CATSASRQTYLNTQYF. The chain combines TRBV15 with TRBJ2-3; D possibly corresponds to TRBD1 (5 bases). Germline-derived CDR1 and CDR2 are LNHNV and YYDKDF (reference sequence). The CDR3 contains 16 residues. Deletions cut 5 bases from V and 7 bases from J, with 22 bases between.